The T cell receptor beta chain under discussion was sequenced for a study of T cells in Graves' hyperthyroidism and ophthalmopathy. Findings and caveats of the study: Among thyroid clonotypes expanded above 0.001, most also appeared in blood.

RNA transcripts yielded amplified TCR beta CDR3 regions. First-round RT-PCR with HTBI primers amplified the TCR CDR3 region. TCRdb recomputed calls from the multiplex PCR reads with MiXCR, one row per CDR3 protein. Of 300,000 to 400,000 distinct CDR3 sequences listed, about 20% are singletons. This clonotype was recorded at least ten times. The target antigen is unknown. Uncontrolled infection, other autoimmune disease, pregnancy or lactation excluded patients. About 10 ml of fresh peripheral blood supplied the PBMCs. V lost 3 bases, J lost 3 bases, and 4 bases stayed unmatched. CDR1 is KGHSH and CDR2 is LQKENI in the germline V gene. This CDR3 is 17 amino acids long.

Material: blood. The V gene is TRBV18, the J gene TRBJ2-1; TRBD2 aligns across 14 bases. The receptor was isolated from a woman between 45 and 65 years old with Graves' hyperthyroidism. This CDR3 is CASSPGLAGVGYNEQFF. The CDR3 DNA sequence: TGTGCCAGCTCACCGGGACTAGCGGGAGTGGGCTACAATGAGCAGTTCTTC.